This TCR beta chain was obtained from a study of blood T cell repertoires in COVID-19. The repertoire was sequenced with immunoSEQ multiplex PCR; TCRdb's copy has only in-frame clones and lacks some. The sample carries tens of thousands of clones, approximately 91% recorded once. Sample: peripheral blood. This receptor was obtained from a man aged 45 to 65 with active COVID-19.

The CDR3 loop is CASSPEGQPQHF. Here the CDR3 DNA reads TGTGCCAGCAGTCCCGAGGGTCAGCCCCAGCATTTT. The V call is TRBV6-6, the J call TRBJ1-5, with D unclear. The length of the CDR3 is 12 residues. Trimming removed 5 bases at V and 6 bases at J, with 8 bases between. Germline V gene data show CDR1 as MNHNY and CDR2 as SVGAGI (reference sequence).